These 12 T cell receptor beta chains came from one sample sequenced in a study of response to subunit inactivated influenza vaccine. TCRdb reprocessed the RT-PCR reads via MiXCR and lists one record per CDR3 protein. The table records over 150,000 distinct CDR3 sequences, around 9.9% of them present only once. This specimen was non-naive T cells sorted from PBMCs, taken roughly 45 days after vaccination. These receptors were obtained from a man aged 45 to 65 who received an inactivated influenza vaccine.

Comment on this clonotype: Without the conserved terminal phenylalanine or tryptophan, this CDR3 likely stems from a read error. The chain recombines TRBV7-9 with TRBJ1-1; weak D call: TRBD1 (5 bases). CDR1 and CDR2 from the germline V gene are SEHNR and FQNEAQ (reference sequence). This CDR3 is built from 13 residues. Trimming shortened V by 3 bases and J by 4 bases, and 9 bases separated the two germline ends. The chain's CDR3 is CASSLTEATEAFY. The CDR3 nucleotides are TGTGCCAGCAGCTTGACAGAGGCCACTGAAGCTTTCTAT.

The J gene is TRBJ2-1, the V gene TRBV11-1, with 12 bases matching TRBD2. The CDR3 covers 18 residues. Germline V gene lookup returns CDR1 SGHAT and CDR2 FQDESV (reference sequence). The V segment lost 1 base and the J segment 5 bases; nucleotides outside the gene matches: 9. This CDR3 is CASSLESTSGGFHNEQFF. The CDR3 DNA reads TGTGCCAGCAGCTTAGAATCCACTAGCGGGGGGTTTCACAATGAGCAGTTCTTC.

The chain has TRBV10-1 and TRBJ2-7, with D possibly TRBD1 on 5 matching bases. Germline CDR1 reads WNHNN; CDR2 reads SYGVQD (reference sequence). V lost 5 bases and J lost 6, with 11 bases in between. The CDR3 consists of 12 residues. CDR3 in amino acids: CASSPDQGEQYF. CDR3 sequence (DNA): TGCGCCAGCAGTCCTGACCAGGGCGAGCAGTACTTC.

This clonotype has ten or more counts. The CDR3 sequence is CASSLAGGPSYEQYF. As DNA, the CDR3 is TGTGCCAGCAGTTTAGCGGGAGGGCCCTCTTACGAGCAGTACTTC. The chain employs TRBV12-3 or TRBV12-4 and TRBJ2-7; 7 nucleotides match TRBD2. J was trimmed by 4 bases and V by 0 bases; bases with no gene match: 6. The CDR3 extends over 15 amino acids.

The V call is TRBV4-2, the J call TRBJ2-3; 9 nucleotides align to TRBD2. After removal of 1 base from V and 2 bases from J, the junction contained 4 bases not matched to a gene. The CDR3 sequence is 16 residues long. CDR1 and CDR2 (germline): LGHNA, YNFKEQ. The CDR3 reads CASSQVSGGHTDTQYF. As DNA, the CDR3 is TGTGCCAGCAGCCAAGTTAGCGGGGGCCACACAGATACGCAGTATTTT.

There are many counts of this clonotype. CDR3 coding DNA: TGTGCCAGCAGTGAAGCTAGCGGAACAAACACAGATACGCAGTATTTT. It translates to CASSEASGTNTDTQYF. The chain uses TRBV2 and TRBJ2-3, with D possibly TRBD2 on 6 matching bases. This CDR3 has 16 amino acids. Germline V gene lookup returns CDR1 SNHLY and CDR2 FYNNEI. Trimming cost V 0 bases and J 2 bases, with 12 bases left between them.

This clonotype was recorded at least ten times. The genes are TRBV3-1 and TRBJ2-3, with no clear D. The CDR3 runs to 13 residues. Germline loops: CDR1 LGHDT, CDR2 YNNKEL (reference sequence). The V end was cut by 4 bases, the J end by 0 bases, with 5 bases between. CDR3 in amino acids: CASSLPSTDTQYF. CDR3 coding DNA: TGTGCCAGCAGCCTACCTAGCACAGATACGCAGTATTTT.

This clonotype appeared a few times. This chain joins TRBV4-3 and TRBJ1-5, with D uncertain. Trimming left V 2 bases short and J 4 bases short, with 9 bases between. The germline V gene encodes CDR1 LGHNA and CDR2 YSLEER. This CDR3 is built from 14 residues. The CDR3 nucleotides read TGCGCCAGCAGCCAACGGAGTGGGAATCAGCCCCAGCATTTT. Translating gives CASSQRSGNQPQHF.

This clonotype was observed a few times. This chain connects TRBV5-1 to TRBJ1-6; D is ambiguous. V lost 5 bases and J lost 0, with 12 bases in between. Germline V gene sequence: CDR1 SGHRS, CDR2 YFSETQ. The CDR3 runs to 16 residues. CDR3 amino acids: CASSPGSTSYNSPLHF. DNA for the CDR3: TGCGCCAGCAGTCCCGGGTCCACCTCCTATAATTCACCCCTCCACTTT.

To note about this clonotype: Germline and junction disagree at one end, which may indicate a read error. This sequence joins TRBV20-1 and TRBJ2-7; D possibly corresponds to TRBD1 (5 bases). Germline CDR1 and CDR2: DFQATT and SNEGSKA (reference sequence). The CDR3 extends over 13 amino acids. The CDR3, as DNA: TGCAGAGCCGAGAATAGACAGAACTACGGGCAGTACTTC. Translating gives CRAENRQNYGQYF.

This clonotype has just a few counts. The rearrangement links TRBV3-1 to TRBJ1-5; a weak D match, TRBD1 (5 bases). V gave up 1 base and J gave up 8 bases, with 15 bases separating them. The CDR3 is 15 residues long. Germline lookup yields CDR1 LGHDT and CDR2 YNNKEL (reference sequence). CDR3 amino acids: CASSQGLQGGEPQHF. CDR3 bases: TGTGCCAGCAGCCAAGGTCTGCAGGGTGGTGAGCCCCAGCATTTT.

Here the CDR3 reads CASSSGSPDTQYF. The DNA for the CDR3 is TGCGCCAGCAGTTCTGGGTCTCCAGATACGCAGTATTTT. The chain links TRBV10-2 to TRBJ2-3; no reliable D call. Germline V CDR1 and CDR2: WSHSY, SAAADI. This CDR3 has 13 residues. With 5 bases removed from V and 4 bases from J, the gap between germline ends came to 10 bases.